Shown below are 4 T cell receptor beta chains from a single sample sequenced in a study of T cell responses to AZD1222 COVID-19 vaccine. Generated by immunoSEQ multiplex PCR, the TCRdb table keeps only in-frame clones and is missing some. The sample carries 100,000 or so clones, 80% to 95% recorded once. The starting material was peripheral blood, obtained 28 days after the second AZD1222 dose. The receptors were gathered from an adult who received the AZD1222 COVID-19 vaccine.

The rearrangement joins TRBV7-2 to TRBJ2-7; D not resolved. Germline V lookup: CDR1 SGHTA, CDR2 FQGNSA. The CDR3 totals 12 residues. With 4 bases removed from V and 2 bases from J, the gap between germline ends came to 6 bases. The CDR3 spells CASSSTPYEQYF. Here the CDR3 DNA reads TGTGCCAGCAGCTCCACTCCCTACGAGCAGTACTTC.

The chain joins TRBV3-1 (or the pseudogene TRBV3-2) to TRBJ1-2; TRBD1 matches 10 bases. The V and J ends lost 2 bases and 5 bases, in that order; junction bases with no gene match: 8. This CDR3 has 16 residues. The germline V gene encodes CDR1 LGHDT and CDR2 YNNKEL (reference sequence). This CDR3 reads CASSQRRTGGGYGYTF. The CDR3 bases are TGTGCCAGCAGCCAAAGAAGGACAGGGGGAGGTTATGGCTACACCTTC.

The V call is TRBV5-6, the J call TRBJ1-2, with D uncertain. V was shortened by 4 bases and J by 8 bases, with 15 bases between the two germline ends. Germline V CDR1 and CDR2: SGHDT, YYEEEE. CDR3 length: 13 amino acids. The CDR3: CASSPWELGGYTF. The CDR3 bases are TGTGCCAGCAGCCCCTGGGAACTGGGAGGCTACACCTTC.

The chain is built from TRBV15 and TRBJ1-3; TRBD1 agrees at 7 bases. J gave up 4 bases and V 2 bases, and 5 bases lay outside the gene matches. The CDR3 covers 15 residues. Germline lookup yields CDR1 LNHNV and CDR2 YYDKDF (reference sequence). The CDR3 region has the DNA TGTGCCACCAGCAGATACAGGGGTGGCGGAAACACCATATATTTT. Translated, it gives CATSRYRGGGNTIYF.